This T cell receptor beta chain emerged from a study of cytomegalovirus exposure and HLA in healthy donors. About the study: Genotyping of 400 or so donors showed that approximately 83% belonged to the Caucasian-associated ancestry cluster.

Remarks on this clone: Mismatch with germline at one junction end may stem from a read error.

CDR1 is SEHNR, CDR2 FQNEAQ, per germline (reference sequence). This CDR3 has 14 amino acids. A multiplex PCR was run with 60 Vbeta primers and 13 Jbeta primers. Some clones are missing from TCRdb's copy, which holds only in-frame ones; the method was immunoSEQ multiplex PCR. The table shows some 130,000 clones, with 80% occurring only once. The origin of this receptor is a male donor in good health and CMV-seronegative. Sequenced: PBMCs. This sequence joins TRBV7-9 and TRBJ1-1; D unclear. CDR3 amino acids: CSSSLEGWDTEAFF. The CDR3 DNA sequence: TGTTCCAGCAGCCTCGAGGGCTGGGACACTGAAGCTTTCTTT.